A selection of T cell receptor beta chains follows, all from one sample in a study of human T cells and chemical hapten exposure. TCRdb called the RACE reads again in MiXCR, with one record for every CDR3 protein. The sample carries tens of thousands of distinct CDR3 sequences, 9.5% to 15% recorded once. Sample: whole blood, taken in connection with sensitization to the hapten diphenylcyclopropenone (DPC). Receptors originate from a woman aged 40-49 years with alopecia areata. Some clones in this sample may be carry-over from other donors' samples. Both conserved end residues are part of each CDR3. A D gene is named only where the DNA matches it firmly. Clone size appears in some rows only: once, few, many, or a class for an expanded clone.

V gene	J gene	clone size	CDR3 length	D gene	CDR3 DNA	CDR3 protein
TRBV7-9	TRBJ2-7	many	21	NA	TGTGCCAGCAGCTTAGGTGTTTTGGGGGGGCCTGAAGGTAGCGGGCCCTACGAGCAGTACTTC	CASSLGVLGGPEGSGPYEQYF
TRBV11-3	TRBJ1-1	many	13	NA	TGTGCCAGCGAGAAGATTAGTGACACTGAAGCTTTCTTT	CASEKISDTEAFF
TRBV28	TRBJ2-3	medium-sized	14	TRBD2	TGTGCCACCAGGGAGTCCGGGGGGTCAGATACGCAGTATTTT	CATRESGGSDTQYF
TRBV11-2	TRBJ2-3	NA	15	NA	TGTGCCAGCAGCTTACAGGGTACTAGCACAGATACGCAGTATTTT	CASSLQGTSTDTQYF
TRBV27	TRBJ1-3	few	15	NA	TGTGCCAGCAGTCCCGGACTCCAGTCTGGAAACACCATATATTTT	CASSPGLQSGNTIYF
TRBV5-1	TRBJ1-1	many	14	NA	TGCGCCAGCAACTTAGGGACCTTGAACACTGAAGCTTTCTTT	CASNLGTLNTEAFF
TRBV3-1	TRBJ1-1	many	16	NA	TGTGCCAGCAGCCTTCCCAGCGGGGGGGGGAACACTGAAGCTTTCTTT	CASSLPSGGGNTEAFF
TRBV6-1	TRBJ2-1	many	15	NA	TGTGCCAGCAGTGAAGCTGCTGGGGACTACAATGAGCAGTTCTTC	CASSEAAGDYNEQFF
TRBV10-3	TRBJ2-2	few	13	NA	TGTGCCATCGGCCAGCCGAACACCGGGGAGCTGTTTTTT	CAIGQPNTGELFF
TRBV7-2	TRBJ2-2	few	14	NA	TGTGCCAGCAGCTTAGTCTCAGGGACCGGGGAGCTGTTTTTT	CASSLVSGTGELFF
TRBV28	TRBJ2-3	many	12	NA	TGTGCATCCGGGGGATCCACAGATACGCAGTATTTT	CASGGSTDTQYF
TRBV7-2	TRBJ1-5	many	15	NA	TGTGCCAGCAGCTTATGGGGGAATAGCAATCAGCCCCAGCATTTT	CASSLWGNSNQPQHF
TRBV7-9	TRBJ2-5	many	14	NA	TGTGCCAGCAGCTTAGTGGCAAACCAAGAGACCCAGTACTTC	CASSLVANQETQYF
TRBV7-6	TRBJ2-5	few	15	TRBD2	TGTGCCAGCAGCCTCAGCGGGAGGGCTGAGGAGACCCAGTACTTC	CASSLSGRAEETQYF
TRBV19	TRBJ2-2	many	15	NA	TGTGCCAGTAGTATTTCGGGAGAGAACACCGGGGAGCTGTTTTTT	CASSISGENTGELFF
TRBV28	TRBJ2-5	few	14	TRBD1	TGTGCCAGCAGTGGGACAGGGGAATTGGAGACCCAGTACTTC	CASSGTGELETQYF
TRBV28	TRBJ2-7	few	13	NA	TGTGCCAGCAGTCACCCCTTCAGGGGCGAGCAGTACTTC	CASSHPFRGEQYF
TRBV27	TRBJ2-7	NA	14	TRBD1	TGTGCCAGCAGTGGACAGGTTCCCTTCTACGAGCAGTACTTC	CASSGQVPFYEQYF
TRBV20-1	TRBJ1-1	many	14	NA	TGCAGTGGTCTCACAAGGGGACATAACACTGAAGCTTTCTTT	CSGLTRGHNTEAFF
TRBV6-4	TRBJ2-1	many	16	NA	TGTGCCAGCAGTGAAGGCCAGGACTTGGCCTACAATGAGCAGTTCTTC	CASSEGQDLAYNEQFF
TRBV5-1	TRBJ2-7	few	12	NA	TGCGCCAGCAGCTTTGGGAGCTACGAGCAGTACTTC	CASSFGSYEQYF
TRBV20-1	TRBJ2-5	many	15	TRBD2	TGCAGTGCTAGAGTGGCTGGGGGGGGCCAAGAGACCCAGTACTTC	CSARVAGGGQETQYF
TRBV9	TRBJ2-7	few	15	TRBD2	TGTGCCAGCAGCGTTGATAGCGGGAGGGCCGGAGAGCAGTACTTC	CASSVDSGRAGEQYF
TRBV28	TRBJ2-7	many	12	NA	TGTGCCGCTGGGGGCTATTCCTACGAGCAGTACTTC	CAAGGYSYEQYF
TRBV11-2	TRBJ2-1	many	12	NA	TGTGCCAGCAGCCTGGCTTCGAGTGAGCAGTTCTTC	CASSLASSEQFF
TRBV11-2	TRBJ2-3	medium-sized	14	NA	TGTGCCAGCAGCTTAGATCGCCAGACAGATACGCAGTATTTT	CASSLDRQTDTQYF
TRBV20-1	TRBJ2-5	many	16	TRBD2	TGCAGTGCTAGGTCCCTAGCGGAACCCCTCCAAGAGACCCAGTACTTC	CSARSLAEPLQETQYF